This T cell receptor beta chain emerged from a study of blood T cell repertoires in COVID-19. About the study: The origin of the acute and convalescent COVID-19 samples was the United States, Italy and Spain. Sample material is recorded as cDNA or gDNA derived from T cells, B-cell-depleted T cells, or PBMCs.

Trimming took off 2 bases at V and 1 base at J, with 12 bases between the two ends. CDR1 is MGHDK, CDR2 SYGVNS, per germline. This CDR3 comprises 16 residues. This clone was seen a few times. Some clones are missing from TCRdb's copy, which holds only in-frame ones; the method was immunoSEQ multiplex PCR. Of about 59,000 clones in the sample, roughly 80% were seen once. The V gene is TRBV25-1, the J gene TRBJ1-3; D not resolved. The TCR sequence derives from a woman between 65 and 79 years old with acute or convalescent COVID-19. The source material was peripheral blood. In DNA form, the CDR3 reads TGTGCCAGCAGTGAAAATGAGGGCCGATCTGGAAACACCATATATTTT. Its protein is CASSENEGRSGNTIYF.